The clone carrying this TCR beta chain has a single count. What it binds is unknown. The sample originates from a study of early T cells in non-severe SARS-CoV-2 infection. Study as a whole: From unsorted whole blood, bulk RNA was sequenced, and the chains remained unpaired. Study-level findings and limits: Sequences matched to VDJdb favored anti-spike CD8 responses, while private and CD4 specificities were missed.

TCRdb called the 5' RACE reads again in MiXCR, with one record for every CDR3 protein. The sample carries under 90,000 distinct CDR3 sequences, 14% recorded once. This CDR3 contains 14 residues. V was pared by 1 base and J by 4 bases, with 11 bases between. The germline CDR1 and CDR2 sequences are LGHDT and YNNKEL (reference sequence). The TCR sequence derives from an adult who was a healthcare worker with PCR-confirmed SARS-CoV-2 infection or an uninfected control (not recorded which). Sequencing was performed on whole blood. The chain has TRBV3-1 and TRBJ2-7; D may be TRBD1 (5 bases). The CDR3 coding sequence is TGTGCCAGCAGCCAAGTAGGGGCTGGGTACGAGCAGTACTTC. As protein: CASSQVGAGYEQYF.